This section outlines one T cell receptor (beta chain) sequence together with its context. This clone was counted ten times or more. No cognate antigen has been identified for it. No qualities accompany the bases; no much larger clone lies one base away. The cysteine opens and the phenylalanine closes a CDR3 of 12 amino acids. Only the CDR3 region is kept as DNA, spanning 36 bases read in frame from base 1. Cut back by 1 base and 9 bases, the V and J ends lie 12 bases apart. For CDR1 and CDR2, the germline V gene lists SQVTM and ANQGSEA. Library method: PCR. Sequenced using an Illumina HiSeq 4000. High-throughput sequencing was used to profile the TCR beta-chain CDR3 region of every patient. In the source study's methods: CDR3 differences across clinicopathological groups were used to build a classifier for discriminating distant-metastatic papillary thyroid cancer patients. The Shannon index was used to assess repertoire diversity, and the Morisita-Horn index was used to assess tumor-blood repertoire similarity. TCRdb handled the public reads itself, with Q25 trimming in fastp and clone calling in MiXCR, and kept productive beta chains. The V and J calls were not made by the authors but by TCRdb's processing. The sample has roughly 7,000 clones on record, 3.3% of them singletons. Clones ranked in the top ten supply 16% of the sample.

The source of the sample is a study of metastatic and nonmetastatic thyroid tumors (dated by TCRdb to the early 2020s). Turning to the overall study: Repertoires were compared across peripheral blood and tumor or nodule tissue samples from malignant and benign thyroid patients. The paper as a whole reports these results and caveats: TCR beta diversity was reported as significantly higher in malignant tumors than in benign nodules, in both blood and tumor samples.

No patient had received any treatment before thyroid surgery. Using T-cell receptor beta sequencing, the study looked back at clinical samples from patients collected from about 2011 to 2018. The sequenced sample consisted of tumor tissue. The sequence is built from TRBV29-1 and TRBJ1-1, with the D gene not clear enough to name. This receptor was obtained from a female donor with papillary thyroid cancer or a benign thyroid nodule (not recorded which). Some clones in this sample may be carry-over from other donors' samples. The nucleotide sequence is given as TGCAGCGTTGAAGTAACGGCAGCTAAAGCTTTCTTT. Its translation reads: CSVEVTAAKAFF.